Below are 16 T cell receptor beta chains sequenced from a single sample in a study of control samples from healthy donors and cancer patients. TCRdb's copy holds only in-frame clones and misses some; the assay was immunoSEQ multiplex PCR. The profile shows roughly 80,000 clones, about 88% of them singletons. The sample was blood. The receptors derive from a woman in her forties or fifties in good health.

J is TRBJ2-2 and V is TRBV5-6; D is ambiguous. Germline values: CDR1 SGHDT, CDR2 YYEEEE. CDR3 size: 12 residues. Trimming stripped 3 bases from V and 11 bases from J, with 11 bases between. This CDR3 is CASSSLTLELFF. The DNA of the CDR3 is TGTGCCAGCAGCTCCCTCACCCTTGAGCTGTTTTTT.

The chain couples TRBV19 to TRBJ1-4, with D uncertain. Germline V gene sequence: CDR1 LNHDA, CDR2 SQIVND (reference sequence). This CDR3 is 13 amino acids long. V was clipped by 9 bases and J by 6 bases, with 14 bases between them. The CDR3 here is CASSEITDEKLFF. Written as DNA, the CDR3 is TGTGCCAGCTCAGAGATTACCGATGAAAAACTGTTTTTT.

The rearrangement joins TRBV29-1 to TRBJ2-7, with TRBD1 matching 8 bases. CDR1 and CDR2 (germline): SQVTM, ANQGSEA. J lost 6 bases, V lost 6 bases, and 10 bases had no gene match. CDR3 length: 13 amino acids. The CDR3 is CSVSRGLRSEQYF. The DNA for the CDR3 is TGCAGCGTGAGCAGGGGGCTTAGGTCCGAGCAGTACTTC.

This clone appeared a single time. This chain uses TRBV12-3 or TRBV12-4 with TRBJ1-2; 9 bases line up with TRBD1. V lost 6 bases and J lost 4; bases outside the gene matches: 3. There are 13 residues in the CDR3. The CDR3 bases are TGTGCCAGCAGCCTACAGGGGGCCTATGGCTACACCTTC. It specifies CASSLQGAYGYTF.

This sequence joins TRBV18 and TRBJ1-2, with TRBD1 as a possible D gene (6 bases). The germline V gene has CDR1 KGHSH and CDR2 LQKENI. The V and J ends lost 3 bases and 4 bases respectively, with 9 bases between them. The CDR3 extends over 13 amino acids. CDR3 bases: TGTGCCAGCTCACCTGACAGGACCTATGGCTACACCTTC. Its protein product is CASSPDRTYGYTF.

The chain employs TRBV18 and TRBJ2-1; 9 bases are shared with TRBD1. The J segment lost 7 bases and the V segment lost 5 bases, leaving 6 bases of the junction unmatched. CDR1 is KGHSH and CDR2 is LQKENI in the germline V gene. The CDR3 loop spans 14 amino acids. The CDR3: CASSSSGQGNEQFF. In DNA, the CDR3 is TGTGCCAGCTCATCCTCAGGACAGGGGAATGAGCAGTTCTTC.

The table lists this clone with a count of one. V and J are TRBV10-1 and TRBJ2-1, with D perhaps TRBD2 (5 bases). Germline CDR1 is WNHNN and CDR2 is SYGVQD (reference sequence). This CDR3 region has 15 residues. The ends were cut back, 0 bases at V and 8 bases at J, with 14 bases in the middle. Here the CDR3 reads CASSESRVGYDEQFF. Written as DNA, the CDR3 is TGCGCCAGCAGTGAGTCGAGGGTTGGGTACGATGAGCAGTTCTTC.

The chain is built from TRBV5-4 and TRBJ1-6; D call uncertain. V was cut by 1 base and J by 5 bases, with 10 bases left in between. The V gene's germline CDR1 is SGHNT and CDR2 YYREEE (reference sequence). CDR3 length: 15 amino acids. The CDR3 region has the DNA TGTGCCAGCAGCTTGTTGGAGCTGGATAATTCACCCCTCCACTTT. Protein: CASSLLELDNSPLHF.

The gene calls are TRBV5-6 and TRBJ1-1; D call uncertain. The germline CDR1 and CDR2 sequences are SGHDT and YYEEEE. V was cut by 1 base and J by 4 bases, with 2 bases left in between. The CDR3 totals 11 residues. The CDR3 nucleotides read TGTGCCAGCAGCTTGACCACTGAAGCTTTCTTT. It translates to CASSLTTEAFF.

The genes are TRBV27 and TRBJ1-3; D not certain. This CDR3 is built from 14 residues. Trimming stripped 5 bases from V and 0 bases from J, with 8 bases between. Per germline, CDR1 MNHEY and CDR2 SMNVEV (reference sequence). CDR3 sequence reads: CASSNRGSGNTIYF. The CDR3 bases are TGTGCCAGCAGTAATCGGGGCTCTGGAAACACCATATATTTT.

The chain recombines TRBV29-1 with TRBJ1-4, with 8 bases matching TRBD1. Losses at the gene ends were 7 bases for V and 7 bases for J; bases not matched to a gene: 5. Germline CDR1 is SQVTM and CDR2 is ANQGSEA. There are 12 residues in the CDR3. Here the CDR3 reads CSASGTGEKLFF. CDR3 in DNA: TGCAGCGCCTCCGGGACAGGTGAAAAACTGTTTTTT.

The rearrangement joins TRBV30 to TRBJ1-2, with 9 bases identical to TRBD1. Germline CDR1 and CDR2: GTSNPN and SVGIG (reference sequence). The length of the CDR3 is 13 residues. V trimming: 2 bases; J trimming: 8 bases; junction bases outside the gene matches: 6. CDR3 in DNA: TGTGCCTGGAGTACGGACAGGGGAGGAGGCTACACCTTC. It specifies CAWSTDRGGGYTF.

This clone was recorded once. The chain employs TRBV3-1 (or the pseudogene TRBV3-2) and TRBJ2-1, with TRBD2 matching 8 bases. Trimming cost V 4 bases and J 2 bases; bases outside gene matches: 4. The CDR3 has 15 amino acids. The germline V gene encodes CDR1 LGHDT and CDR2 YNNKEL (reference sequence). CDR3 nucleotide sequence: TGTGCCAGCAGCCCTAGAGCGGGGGCCTACAATGAGCAGTTCTTC. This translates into CASSPRAGAYNEQFF.

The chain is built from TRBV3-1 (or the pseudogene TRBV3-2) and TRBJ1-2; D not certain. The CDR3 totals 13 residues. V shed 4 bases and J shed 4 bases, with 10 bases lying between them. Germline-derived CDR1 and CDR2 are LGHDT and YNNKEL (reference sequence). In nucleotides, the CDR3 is TGTGCCAGCAGCCGAGGGTTTGGCTATGGCTACACCTTC. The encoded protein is CASSRGFGYGYTF.

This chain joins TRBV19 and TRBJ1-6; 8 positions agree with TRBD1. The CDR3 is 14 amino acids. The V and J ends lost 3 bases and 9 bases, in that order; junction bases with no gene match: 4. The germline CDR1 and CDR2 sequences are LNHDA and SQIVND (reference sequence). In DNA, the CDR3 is TGTGCCAGTAGTATCGCAGGGGGCACTTCACCCCTCCACTTT. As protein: CASSIAGGTSPLHF.

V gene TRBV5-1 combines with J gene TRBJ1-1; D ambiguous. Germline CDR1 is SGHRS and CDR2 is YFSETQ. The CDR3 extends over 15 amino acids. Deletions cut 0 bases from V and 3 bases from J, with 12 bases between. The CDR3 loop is CASSLAGSLDTEAFF. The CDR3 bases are TGCGCCAGCAGCTTGGCGGGATCGCTGGACACTGAAGCTTTCTTT.